This section outlines one TCR beta chain sequence together with its context. Its matching antigen is unknown. CDR3 length: 13 amino acids. Losses at the gene ends were 5 bases for V and 4 bases for J; bases not matched to a gene: 6. Germline CDR1 and CDR2: DFQATT and SNEGSKA (reference sequence). These data are taken from a study of CD8 T cells in ankylosing spondylitis. Overall study results and limits: Within ankylosing spondylitis blood, a TCR beta motif made up of eight or nine highly homologous variants appeared to be characteristic. Disease-linked clones were reportedly significantly enriched in matched ankylosing spondylitis synovial fluid.

TCRdb reprocessed the 5' RACE reads via MiXCR and lists one record per CDR3 protein. The table shows around 770,000 distinct CDR3 sequences, with 19% occurring only once. The source of this sequence is a male donor with ankylosing spondylitis. The rearrangement links TRBV20-1 to TRBJ1-2; TRBD1 matches 8 bases. Sequenced input: blood, either unsorted or a sorted T cell fraction (not recorded which). The CDR3 sequence is CSASPQGAYGYTF. The DNA for the CDR3 is TGCAGTGCTTCTCCTCAGGGGGCCTATGGCTACACCTTC.